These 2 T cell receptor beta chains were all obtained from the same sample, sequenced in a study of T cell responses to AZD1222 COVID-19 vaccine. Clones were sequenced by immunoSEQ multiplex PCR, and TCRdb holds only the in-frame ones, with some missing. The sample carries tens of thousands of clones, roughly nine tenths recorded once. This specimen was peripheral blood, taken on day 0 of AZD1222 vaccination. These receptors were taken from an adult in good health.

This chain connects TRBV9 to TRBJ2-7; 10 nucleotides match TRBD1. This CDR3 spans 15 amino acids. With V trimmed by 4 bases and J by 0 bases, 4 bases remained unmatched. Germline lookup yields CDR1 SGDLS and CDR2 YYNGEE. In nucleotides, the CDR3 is TGTGCCAGCAGCCCAGGGACAGGGGCCTCCTACGAGCAGTACTTC. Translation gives CASSPGTGASYEQYF.

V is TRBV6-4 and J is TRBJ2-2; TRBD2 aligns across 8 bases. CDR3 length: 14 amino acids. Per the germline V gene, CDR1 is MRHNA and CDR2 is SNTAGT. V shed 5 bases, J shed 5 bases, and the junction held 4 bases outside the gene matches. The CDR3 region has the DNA TGTGCCAGCAGTCTTCGGGAGGGAACCGGGGAGCTGTTTTTT. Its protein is CASSLREGTGELFF.